These 9 T cell receptor beta chains originate from one sample sequenced in a study of blood T cell repertoires in COVID-19. Libraries were prepared by immunoSEQ multiplex PCR; TCRdb keeps only in-frame clonotypes and omits some of them. The sample shows 60,000 to 90,000 clones, roughly 81% of them seen only once. Sequences were obtained from peripheral blood. These receptor sequences come from a man in his fifties or sixties with COVID-19, enrolled during active disease.

The table lists this clone with a few counts. This chain joins TRBV2 and TRBJ1-3; the D is unclear. The V end was cut by 4 bases, the J end by 2 bases, with 9 bases between. Germline assignment: CDR1 SNHLY and CDR2 FYNNEI. This CDR3 is 14 amino acids long. Here the CDR3 DNA reads TGTGCCAGCAGTGCAGGCTTCACTGGAAACACCATATATTTT. The encoded protein is CASSAGFTGNTIYF.

The CDR3 DNA sequence: TGTGCCACCAGCAGAGATCAGGCAGGCTGTCTTGAAAAACTGTTTTTT. Amino acids: CATSRDQAGCLEKLFF. This chain joins TRBV15 and TRBJ1-4; D is unclear. The CDR3 runs to 16 residues. From germline, CDR1 is LNHNV and CDR2 YYDKDF (reference sequence). Trimming pared 0 bases from V and 7 bases from J, leaving 15 bases between.

The rearrangement uses TRBV11-2 and TRBJ2-7, with 9 bases aligning to TRBD2. In germline, CDR1 is SGHAT, CDR2 FQNNGV. V lost 7 bases to trimming and J lost 2 bases; unmatched junction nucleotides: 6. The CDR3 is 14 amino acids. The CDR3 DNA reads TGTGCCAGCATACGAGGCGGGGGGGCCTACGAGCAGTACTTC. Amino acid sequence: CASIRGGGAYEQYF.

The chain recombines TRBV6-5 with TRBJ2-1; 8 nucleotides align to TRBD2. With V trimmed by 6 bases and J by 3 bases, 7 bases remained unmatched. Germline V gene sequence: CDR1 MNHEY, CDR2 SVGAGI. The length of the CDR3 is 15 residues. The CDR3 region is CASRKLAENYNEQFF. The CDR3 DNA is TGTGCCAGCAGGAAACTAGCGGAAAACTACAATGAGCAGTTCTTC.

In its sample, this clone was seen a few times. The rearrangement joins TRBV4-1 to TRBJ2-2; 7 nucleotides match TRBD2. Looked up from germline, CDR1 is MGHRA and CDR2 is YSYEKL. This CDR3 is built from 19 residues. V trimming: 2 bases; J trimming: 8 bases; junction bases outside the gene matches: 20. The CDR3 sequence is CASSQPSLRAGLGGGELFF. Here the CDR3 DNA reads TGCGCCAGCAGCCAACCGTCATTGCGAGCGGGGTTGGGAGGTGGGGAGCTGTTTTTT.

This clone was picked up a small number of times. The chain links TRBV10-2 to TRBJ1-5; possibly TRBD1 for D (5 bases). The CDR3 is 16 residues long. The V and J ends lost 4 bases and 2 bases respectively, with 15 bases between them. The V gene's germline CDR1 is WSHSY and CDR2 SAAADI. CDR3 loop: CASSASEGLGNQPQHF. DNA for the CDR3: TGCGCCAGCAGTGCCTCGGAGGGGCTGGGCAATCAGCCCCAGCATTTT.

The chain employs TRBV30 and TRBJ2-5; D gene uncertain. This CDR3 region has 11 residues. Per germline, CDR1 GTSNPN and CDR2 SVGIG (reference sequence). Trimming pared 4 bases from V and 4 bases from J, leaving 7 bases between. Written as DNA, the CDR3 is TGTGCCTGGACCCCCCGAGAGACCCAGTACTTC. This encodes CAWTPRETQYF.

This clone has only one observation. The V gene is TRBV6-5, the J gene TRBJ2-3; TRBD2 matches 8 bases. The CDR3 is 16 amino acids. The ends lost 4 bases at V and 1 base at J; junction bases unmatched: 7. Germline CDR1 and CDR2: MNHEY and SVGAGI. The CDR3 loop is CASSSSGLGGTDTQYF. For the CDR3, the DNA is TGTGCCAGCAGTTCCTCGGGACTAGGTGGCACAGATACGCAGTATTTT.

This clone qualifies as medium-sized. The V gene is TRBV12-5, the J gene TRBJ2-7; TRBD1 might be the D (5 bases). The CDR3 runs 14 residues. V was clipped by 1 base and J by 0 bases, with 7 bases between them. Germline V lookup: CDR1 LGHNT, CDR2 FRNRAP. The CDR3 region is CASGLGQNSYEQYF. CDR3 DNA sequence: TGTGCTAGTGGTTTGGGACAGAACTCCTACGAGCAGTACTTC.